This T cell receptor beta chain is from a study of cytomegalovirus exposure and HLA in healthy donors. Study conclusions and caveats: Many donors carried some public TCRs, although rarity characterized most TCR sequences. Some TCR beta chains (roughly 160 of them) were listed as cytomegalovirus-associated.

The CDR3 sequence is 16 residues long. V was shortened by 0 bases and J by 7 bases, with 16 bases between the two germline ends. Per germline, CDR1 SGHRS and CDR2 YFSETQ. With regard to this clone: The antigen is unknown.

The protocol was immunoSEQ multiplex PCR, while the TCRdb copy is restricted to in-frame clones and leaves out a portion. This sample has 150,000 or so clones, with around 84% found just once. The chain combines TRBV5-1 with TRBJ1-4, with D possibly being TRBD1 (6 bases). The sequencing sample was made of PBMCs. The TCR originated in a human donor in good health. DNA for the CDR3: TGCGCCAGCAGCTTGGAATTTTCGGGGGGCGGTGAAAAACTGTTTTTT. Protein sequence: CASSLEFSGGGEKLFF.